What follows is one TCR beta chain and its context. Its antigen is not yet known. One base away there is no much larger clone; base qualities are not given. This sample is part of a study of T cell repertoires in cytomegalovirus infection (dated by TCRdb to about 2019). The study in broad terms: Alongside well-studied HLA-B-restricted epitopes, the peptide stimulations were aimed at recently identified HLA-C-restricted CMV epitopes, whose presentation resists viral immunomodulation. Because public TCR beta signatures pointed to carriage of CMV infection together with the matching HLA type, the HLA type of each donor mattered for the analysis.

Sequencer: Illumina HiSeq 1500. TCRdb redid the processing of the public reads, applying fastp at Q25 and MiXCR, and retained in-frame beta chains. CDR3 protein sequences are deduplicated, and each keeps its most common genes and DNA. The sample table holds around 300,000 distinct CDR3 sequences, of which around 25% were seen once. More than 10% of the sample goes to the ten largest clones. Sequences SGHTA (CDR1) and FQGNSA (CDR2) are obtained from the germline V gene. Measured from the cysteine to the phenylalanine, the CDR3 is 15 residues long. Only the CDR3 region is kept as DNA, spanning 45 bases read in frame from base 1. The junction shows trimming of 3 bases on V and 6 bases on J, and the gene matches do not reach 6 bases of it. The treatment or condition label for this specimen denotes: in vitro stimulation with specific CMV peptide epitopes to enrich CMV-specific T cells. Overall study results and their limits: The ex vivo response was dominated by HLA-C-restricted CMV-specific TCR beta clonotypes, which also provided the single most frequent clonotype in two of eight donors. Carriers of CMV infection plus the relevant HLA type were discriminated by the cumulative frequency of public TCR beta family members in the study cohort and in an independent approximately 350-donor cohort.

The receptor was isolated from a human donor in good health (CMV status not recorded). Some clones in this sample may be carry-over from other donors' samples. The receptor chain draws on TRBV7-2 and TRBJ2-4; TRBD1 lines up with 9 middle nucleotides. The input for sequencing was cultured PBMCs, taken from culture after CMV antigen stimulation. The CDR3 reads as follows: CASSFEGTGPNIQYF. The DNA reads as follows: TGTGCCAGCAGCTTTGAGGGGACAGGGCCAAACATTCAGTACTTC.